These T cell receptor beta chains were read from a single sample in a study of long-term antiretroviral therapy in people with HIV. TCRdb's table, derived via immunoSEQ multiplex PCR, lists solely in-frame clones and lacks some. The table records around 27,000 clones, around 85% of them present only once. The material was unsorted PBMCs, obtained 3 years after starting antiretroviral therapy. The receptors derive from a middle-aged man with HIV. Both conserved end residues are part of each CDR3. D genes are given only for firm matches. Only part of the rows carry a size: once, few, many, or a class if the clone is expanded.

j_call	d_call	clone_size	v_call	cdr3_nt	cdr3_aa
TRBJ1-1	NA	NA	TRBV5-6	TGTGCCAGCAGCTCCCTTGGGGCACTGAACACTGAAGCTTTCTTT	CASSSLGALNTEAFF
TRBJ2-2	NA	NA	TRBV11-2	TGTGCCAGCAGCTTAGGCAGGACGAACACCGGGGAGCTGTTTTTT	CASSLGRTNTGELFF
TRBJ2-7	NA	NA	TRBV5-1	TGCGCCAGCAGTAGGTCAGGGCAGTCCTACGAGCAGTACTTC	CASSRSGQSYEQYF
TRBJ1-2	TRBD1	NA	TRBV30	TGTGCCTGGAGTGTACTGGGGACCGGGACAGGAGGATATGGCTACACCTTC	CAWSVLGTGTGGYGYTF
TRBJ1-2	NA	NA	TRBV2	TGTGCCAGCAGTGGGGACGACGCGAGCTACACCTTC	CASSGDDASYTF
TRBJ1-2	NA	few	TRBV2	TGTGCCAGTGACAGCCTCAACTATGGCTACACCTTC	CASDSLNYGYTF
TRBJ2-7	NA	NA	TRBV27	TGTGCCAGCAGTTTCACCCAGCCCGGGGCGGGGCAGTACTTC	CASSFTQPGAGQYF
TRBJ1-3	NA	NA	TRBV9	TGTGCCAGCACCCCCGGGTCCCCCGGGAAGGGAAACACCATATATTTT	CASTPGSPGKGNTIYF
TRBJ2-1	NA	NA	TRBV2	TGTGCCAGCAGTGCACATTCCAATGAGCAGTTCTTC	CASSAHSNEQFF
TRBJ2-5	TRBD2	NA	TRBV11-3	TGTGCCAGCGCCGCCACTAGCGGGAGTGGTGAGACCCAGTACTTC	CASAATSGSGETQYF
TRBJ1-1	TRBD1	once	TRBV27	TGTGCCAGCAGTTTAGTCCGGGACAGGGCTGCTTTCTTT	CASSLVRDRAAFF
TRBJ2-3	NA	NA	TRBV7-6	TGTGCCAGCAGCTTAAGACAGAGCACAGATACGCAGTATTTT	CASSLRQSTDTQYF
TRBJ2-1	NA	once	TRBV27	TGTGCCAGCTCCGCGGCACCCTGGGATGAGCAGTTCTTC	CASSAAPWDEQFF
TRBJ1-6	NA	NA	TRBV5-8	TGTGCCAGCAGCACCCCCCTGACAATTAATTCACCCCTCCACTTT	CASSTPLTINSPLHF
TRBJ2-2	NA	NA	TRBV5-1	TGCGCCAGCAGCGAGACGGACAGCACACACACCGGGGAGCTGTTTTTT	CASSETDSTHTGELFF
TRBJ2-1	TRBD1	NA	TRBV13	TGTGCCAGCAGCCCGAGCCAACAGGGGGCCCAACGGCATGAGCAGTTCTTC	CASSPSQQGAQRHEQFF
TRBJ2-7	TRBD1	NA	TRBV19	TGTGCCAGTAGTATAGACCTTACCGGGACAGGGTCCTACGAGCAGTACTTC	CASSIDLTGTGSYEQYF
TRBJ2-3	NA	NA	TRBV5-1	TGCGCCAGCAGCTTGGAAGGTCGGATAAGCACAGATACGCAGTATTTT	CASSLEGRISTDTQYF
TRBJ2-7	TRBD2	NA	TRBV6-5	TGTGCCAGCAGTTACTACGGGGGGGCCTCCTCCTACGAGCAGTACTTC	CASSYYGGASSYEQYF
TRBJ1-1	NA	NA	TRBV18	TGTGCCAGCTCACCGGCGGCAGGCACTGAAGCTTTCTTT	CASSPAAGTEAFF
TRBJ2-7	TRBD1	NA	TRBV7-6	TGTGCCAGCAGCTTAGGCGGACAGGTAGTCTACGAGCAGTACTTC	CASSLGGQVVYEQYF
TRBJ1-2	NA	NA	TRBV21-1	TGTGCCAGCAGCAAAGAGGGGGACTCTACCCCATCCTATGGCTACACCTTC	CASSKEGDSTPSYGYTF
TRBJ1-2	NA	few	TRBV6-5	TGTGCCAGCAGCCCGAATGGTCCAAACTATGGCTACACCTTC	CASSPNGPNYGYTF
TRBJ2-6	NA	NA	TRBV14	TGTGCCAGCAGCCAAGCCTACTCTGGGGCCAACGTCCTGACTTTC	CASSQAYSGANVLTF